Presented here are 30 T cell receptor beta chains from one specimen sequenced in a study of neurological immune-mediated disorders (dated by TCRdb to about 2019). Library preparation employed 5' RACE. Sequencing used an Illumina HiSeq 2500. TCRdb trimmed the raw reads at Q25, called clones with MiXCR and kept productive beta chains. Each CDR3 protein gets just one entry, which takes the most common genes and DNA from the rows behind it. The table for this sample lists approximately 89,000 distinct CDR3 sequences; roughly 13% of them were counted only once. The ten largest clones represent around 4.5% of the sample. According to the study, the label for this sample's time point signals: longitudinal time-point 2. Specimen: PBMCs. The receptors originated from a female donor with HTLV-1-associated myelopathy (HAM/TSP).

Many counts were recorded for this clonotype. The chain employs TRBV28 and TRBJ2-7; no clear D. Germline V gives CDR1 MDHEN, CDR2 SYDVKM. This CDR3 is built from 12 residues. V lost 3 bases to trimming and J lost 4 bases, with 7 bases between them. The DNA of the CDR3 is TGTGCCAGCAGTTTTCGGCGGTACGAGCAGTACTTC. This gives the protein CASSFRRYEQYF.

This clonotype was detected many times. The chain recombines TRBV7-3 with TRBJ2-7; TRBD2 might be the D (6 bases). The CDR3 loop spans 15 amino acids. With 0 bases removed from V and 3 bases from J, the gap between germline ends came to 12 bases. The germline CDR1 and CDR2 sequences are SGHTA and FQGTGA. This CDR3 is CASSLTPSEYYEQYF. The CDR3 nucleotides read TGTGCCAGCAGCTTAACGCCTAGCGAGTACTACGAGCAGTACTTC.

This clonotype was seen repeatedly, ten times or more. This chain connects TRBV9 to TRBJ2-3, with D perhaps given as TRBD1 or TRBD2 (6 bases each). Germline V gene lookup returns CDR1 SGDLS and CDR2 YYNGEE. The germline V and J ends were trimmed by 0 bases and 6 bases, with 17 bases remaining between them. This CDR3 has 16 residues. This CDR3 is CASSVEGGPSGDTQYF. The CDR3 DNA is TGTGCCAGCAGCGTAGAGGGGGGCCCTTCGGGCGATACGCAGTATTTT.

Within the sample, this clonotype is medium-sized (0.01 to 0.1%). The junction differs from germline at one of its ends, possibly a read error. The chain recombines TRBV15 with TRBJ2-5; unclear D gene. The CDR3 is made up of 13 amino acids. Looked up from germline, CDR1 is LNHNV and CDR2 is YYDKDF (reference sequence). CDR3 in amino acids: CATSRAREETQYF. In nucleotides, the CDR3 is TGTGCTACCAGCAGAGCACGGGAAGAGACCCAGTACTTC. The variable domain in full, with the rest retrieved from reference TRBV15 and TRBJ2-5, is DAMVIQNPRYQVTQFGKPVTLSCSQTLNHNVMYWYQQKSSQAPKLLFHYYDKDFNNEADTPDNFQSRRPNTSFCFLDIRSPGLGDTAMYLCATSRAREETQYFGPGTRLLVL.

This clonotype was recorded many times. This chain uses TRBV10-3 with TRBJ1-1, with a weak D call TRBD1 (6 bases). The CDR3 extends over 14 amino acids. CDR1 and CDR2 from the germline V gene are ENHRY and SYGVKD. The ends were cut back, 6 bases at V and 3 bases at J, with 14 bases in the middle. The CDR3, as DNA: TGTGCCATCAGCGCACTACAGGGTTACACTGAAGCTTTCTTT. Its translation: CAISALQGYTEAFF.

This clonotype was seen many times. The chain couples TRBV2 to TRBJ2-1; a possible D gene is TRBD2 (5 bases). CDR1 is SNHLY, CDR2 FYNNEI, per germline. Trimming took 7 bases from V and 6 from J, leaving 10 bases between them. The CDR3 has 12 amino acids. CDR3 DNA: TGTGCCAGCACCCAGAGCGGCAATGAGCAGTTCTTC. It specifies CASTQSGNEQFF. Looking up the rest from reference TRBV2 and TRBJ2-1 gives the full variable domain: EPEVTQTPSHQVTQMGQEVILRCVPISNHLYFYWYRQILGQKVEFLVSFYNNEISEKSEIFDDQFSVERPDGSNFTLKIRSTKLEDSAMYFCASTQSGNEQFFGPGTRLTVL.

This clonotype was picked up many times. The gene calls are TRBV10-3 and TRBJ2-7; 8 bases map to TRBD1. This CDR3 spans 14 amino acids. Germline CDR1 and CDR2: ENHRY and SYGVKD. Trimming cost V 5 bases and J 3 bases; bases outside gene matches: 6. Here the CDR3 DNA reads TGTGCCATCAGTCCGGGACAGGCCAACTACGAGCAGTACTTC. This codes for CAISPGQANYEQYF.

This clonotype has a count of ten or more. The gene calls are TRBV7-3 and TRBJ2-5; D not resolved. The V gene lost 2 bases and the J gene lost 5 bases, with 9 bases spanning the gap. CDR1 is SGHTA, CDR2 FQGTGA, per germline. The CDR3 extends over 13 amino acids. The chain's CDR3 is CASSLEQRETQYF. DNA of the CDR3: TGTGCCAGCAGCTTAGAACAACGGGAGACCCAGTACTTC.

This clonotype has at least ten counts. The chain combines TRBV18 with TRBJ2-5; no firm D call. This CDR3 contains 16 residues. In germline, CDR1 is KGHSH, CDR2 LQKENI. The V end lost 3 bases, the J end lost 1 base, and 15 bases lay between the germline ends. The CDR3: CASSPGLGRIQETQYF. The CDR3 DNA reads TGTGCCAGCTCACCTGGTCTCGGTCGGATCCAAGAGACCCAGTACTTC.

This clonotype was observed at least ten times. V usage is TRBV20-1 and J usage is TRBJ2-3; no definite D call. The length of the CDR3 is 15 residues. Trimming took 2 bases from V and 1 from J, leaving 13 bases between them. Germline values: CDR1 DFQATT, CDR2 SNEGSKA (reference sequence). The CDR3: CSARKLAEGTDTQYF. The DNA for the CDR3 is TGCAGTGCTAGAAAATTAGCTGAAGGCACAGATACGCAGTATTTT.

There are a few counts of this clonotype. The chain uses TRBV7-9 and TRBJ2-7; 7 bases map to TRBD2. V trimming: 4 bases; J trimming: 4 bases; junction bases outside the gene matches: 4. Germline values: CDR1 SEHNR, CDR2 FQNEAQ (reference sequence). There are 13 residues in the CDR3. The CDR3 sequence is CASSSVGGYEQYF. The CDR3 coding sequence is TGTGCCAGCAGCTCGGTGGGGGGGTACGAGCAGTACTTC.

This clonotype was seen ten or more times. The J gene is TRBJ1-1, the V gene TRBV7-9; D remains ambiguous. There are 12 residues in the CDR3. From germline, CDR1 is SEHNR and CDR2 FQNEAQ (reference sequence). The germline V and J ends were trimmed by 3 bases and 7 bases, with 9 bases remaining between them. CDR3: CASSFLRDEAFF. CDR3 DNA: TGTGCCAGCAGCTTTCTTAGGGATGAAGCTTTCTTT.

This clonotype was observed at least ten times. The chain is built from TRBV20-1 and TRBJ2-3; 9 nucleotides agree with TRBD2. The CDR3 spans 13 residues. Looked up from germline, CDR1 is DFQATT and CDR2 is SNEGSKA (reference sequence). After removal of 5 bases from V and 9 bases from J, the junction contained 9 bases not matched to a gene. CDR3 region: CSASAGGPPTQYF. CDR3 nucleotide sequence: TGCAGTGCTTCAGCGGGGGGCCCCCCCACGCAGTATTTT.

This clonotype has ten or more counts. The chain uses TRBV7-9 and TRBJ2-5, with D perhaps matching TRBD1 or TRBD2 (5 bases each). The CDR3 sequence is 15 residues long. Trimming shortened V by 0 bases and J by 2 bases, and 10 bases separated the two germline ends. Germline CDR1 is SEHNR and CDR2 is FQNEAQ (reference sequence). CDR3 in amino acids: CASSLAWGTQETQYF. Written as DNA, the CDR3 is TGTGCCAGCAGCTTAGCTTGGGGGACGCAAGAGACCCAGTACTTC.

Many counts were recorded for this clonotype. This rearrangement joins TRBV11-2 to TRBJ2-3; D unclear. CDR1 and CDR2 (germline): SGHAT, FQNNGV. The CDR3 spans 12 residues. Deletions cut 5 bases from V and 3 bases from J, with 6 bases between. The CDR3 region has the DNA TGTGCCAGCAGCCCGACTACAGATACGCAGTATTTT. Amino acids: CASSPTTDTQYF.

In its sample, this clonotype was seen many times. This chain joins TRBV12-3 or TRBV12-4 and TRBJ2-7; TRBD1 aligns across 11 bases. J gave up 3 bases and V 6 bases, and 7 bases lay outside the gene matches. The CDR3 extends over 15 amino acids. The CDR3 DNA is TGTGCCAGCAGCGTTACCGGGACAGGGGGCTACGAGCAGTACTTC. Protein sequence: CASSVTGTGGYEQYF.

The sample holds many counts of this clonotype. The V and J genes are TRBV12-3 or TRBV12-4 and TRBJ2-7; TRBD1 agrees at 9 bases. V trimming: 5 bases; J trimming: 2 bases; junction bases outside the gene matches: 7. The CDR3 length is 15 residues. The CDR3 bases are TGTGCCAGCAGTCTCGGGACAGGGTACCCCTACGAGCAGTACTTC. Its translation is CASSLGTGYPYEQYF.

This clonotype occurred many times. The rearrangement uses TRBV25-1 and TRBJ1-5; 9 bases are a match to TRBD1. V was pared by 3 bases and J by 8 bases, with 5 bases of the junction left unmatched. Germline V gives CDR1 MGHDK, CDR2 SYGVNS. There are 14 residues in the CDR3. CDR3 DNA sequence: TGTGCCAGCAGTGACCTACAGGGGGCCAAGCCCCAGCATTTT. This codes for CASSDLQGAKPQHF.

This clonotype has a handful of counts. The chain links TRBV6-1 to TRBJ2-3; TRBD2 agrees at 10 bases. Germline CDR1 MNHNS, CDR2 SASEGT. The CDR3 length is 14 residues. J was trimmed by 7 bases and V by 6 bases; bases with no gene match: 7. Here the CDR3 reads CASSLAGAGYTQYF. The CDR3 DNA reads as TGTGCCAGCAGCCTAGCGGGGGCCGGGTATACGCAGTATTTT.

This clonotype was observed a handful of times. The J gene is TRBJ1-5, the V gene TRBV2; 12 positions agree with TRBD1. Germline V gives CDR1 SNHLY, CDR2 FYNNEI. V shed 5 bases, J shed 4 bases, and the junction held 3 bases outside the gene matches. The CDR3 is made up of 15 amino acids. This chain's CDR3 is CASSPGQGANQPQHF. The CDR3, as DNA: TGTGCCAGCAGTCCGGGACAGGGGGCTAATCAGCCCCAGCATTTT.

As for this clonotype: A much larger clone lies a single base off, so this may be a read error. The chain carries TRBV5-1 and TRBJ2-7; D is unclear. The CDR3 runs 11 residues. Germline V CDR1 and CDR2: SGHRS, YFSETQ. The germline V and J ends were trimmed by 0 bases and 12 bases, with 10 bases remaining between them. CDR3 residues: CASSLDGALYF. In nucleotides, the CDR3 is TGCGCCAGCAGCTTGGACGGAGCGCTGTACTTC.

This clonotype was counted many times. This chain uses TRBV5-1 with TRBJ2-1, with D perhaps TRBD1 (6 bases). The germline V and J ends were trimmed by 5 bases and 4 bases, with 10 bases remaining between them. CDR1 SGHRS and CDR2 YFSETQ come from the germline V gene. The length of the CDR3 is 13 residues. The CDR3 nucleotides are TGCGCCAGCAGGCCACAGGGATACAATGAGCAGTTCTTC. Translating gives CASRPQGYNEQFF. Variable domain in full (rest from reference TRBV5-1 and TRBJ2-1): KAGVTQTPRYLIKTRGQQVTLSCSPISGHRSVSWYQQTPGQGLQFLFEYFSETQRNKGNFPGRFSGRQFSNSRSEMNVSTLELGDSALYLCASRPQGYNEQFFGPGTRLTVL.

This clonotype has at least ten counts. V is TRBV11-3 and J is TRBJ2-3; possibly TRBD1 for D (6 bases). Deletions cut 5 bases from V and 3 bases from J, with 15 bases between. Germline V gene lookup returns CDR1 SGHNT and CDR2 YENEEA. The CDR3 length is 15 residues. The CDR3, as DNA: TGTGCCAGCAGCACCCACAGGGATGGGACAGATACGCAGTATTTT. Translating gives CASSTHRDGTDTQYF.

This clonotype has only one observation. The chain has TRBV7-3 and TRBJ2-3; TRBD1 matches at 9 bases. V lost 0 bases, J lost 5 bases, and 6 bases stayed unmatched. CDR1 is SGHTA, CDR2 FQGTGA, per germline. This CDR3 has 16 residues. CDR3 in amino acids: CASSLTSGTGRDTQYF. The CDR3 bases are TGTGCCAGCAGCTTAACGTCGGGGACAGGGAGAGATACGCAGTATTTT.

The table lists this clonotype with many counts. CDR3 nucleotide sequence: TGCAGCGTTGAAGTTTTCAGCCTCACAGATACGCAGTATTTT. Protein product: CSVEVFSLTDTQYF. The chain carries TRBV29-1 and TRBJ2-3, with unresolved D. Per germline, CDR1 SQVTM and CDR2 ANQGSEA. The CDR3 runs to 14 residues. Between the trimmed V and J ends, which lost 1 base and 2 bases, there was a span of 10 bases.

This clonotype was seen ten or more times. V gene TRBV5-1 combines with J gene TRBJ1-2, with TRBD1 identical over 7 bases. CDR1 and CDR2 (germline): SGHRS, YFSETQ. The length of the CDR3 is 15 residues. V lost 1 base, J lost 0 bases, and 3 bases stayed unmatched. CDR3 nucleotide sequence: TGCGCCAGCAGCTTGACAGGGGAAACTAACTATGGCTACACCTTC. The encoded protein is CASSLTGETNYGYTF.

This clonotype was counted many times. This chain links TRBV21-1 with TRBJ2-7; the table's D call, TRBD1, has no DNA check behind it. TRBV21-1 is noted as a pseudogene. There are 15 residues in the CDR3. CDR3 region: CASSKGPGVSYEQYF. CDR3 coding DNA: TGTGCCAGCAGCAAAGGTCCCGGAGTCTCCTACGAGCAGTACTTC.

There are many counts of this clonotype. The V call is TRBV2, the J call TRBJ2-4; 7 bases align to TRBD1. Trimming cost V 6 bases and J 5 bases; bases outside gene matches: 4. CDR1 and CDR2 (germline): SNHLY, FYNNEI. CDR3 length equals 13 residues. CDR3 in amino acids: CASRVQGENIQYF. CDR3 coding DNA: TGTGCCAGCAGGGTCCAGGGGGAAAACATTCAGTACTTC.

In this sample, this clonotype turned up many times. This chain uses TRBV10-3 with TRBJ2-7; D unclear. The CDR3 extends over 11 amino acids. Trimming removed 5 bases from V and 7 bases from J, with 9 bases in between. Germline assignment: CDR1 ENHRY and CDR2 SYGVKD. CDR3 sequence reads: CAISRVGEQYF. CDR3 DNA: TGTGCCATCAGTCGCGTCGGGGAGCAGTACTTC.

This clonotype was picked up many times. The chain has TRBV6-1 and TRBJ2-7; weak D call: TRBD2 (5 bases). The germline V and J ends were trimmed by 1 base and 1 base, with 11 bases remaining between them. Per germline, CDR1 MNHNS and CDR2 SASEGT. The CDR3 is 15 amino acids. The CDR3 is CASSEGGSHSYEQYF. The CDR3, as DNA: TGTGCCAGCAGTGAAGGAGGGTCACATTCCTACGAGCAGTACTTC.